This T cell receptor beta chain was recovered during a study of blood T cells in healthy people across ages. It was with a sample-barcoded 5' primer and a J-beta primer mix that a second PCR of roughly 7 to 12 cycles was run. TCRdb fed the 5' RACE reads into MiXCR, producing one record per CDR3 protein. In the table there are about 1.1 million distinct CDR3 sequences, under 40% of which are singletons. Germline CDR1 SGDLS, CDR2 YYNGEE. The CDR3 contains 12 residues. Trimming took 7 bases from V and 7 from J, leaving 11 bases between them. This clonotype was picked up a small number of times. The receptor was derived from a man aged 18 to 29 in good health. Sequenced sample: blood. V is TRBV9 and J is TRBJ2-2; no reliable D call. CDR3 nucleotide sequence: TGTGCCAGCGGAATCTGGAGCGGGGAGCTGTTTTTT. Translation: CASGIWSGELFF. Looking up the rest from reference TRBV9 and TRBJ2-2 gives the full variable domain: DSGVTQTPKHLITATGQRVTLRCSPRSGDLSVYWYQQSLDQGLQFLIQYYNGEERAKGNILERFSAQQFPDLHSELNLSSLELGDSALYFCASGIWSGELFFGEGSRLTVL.